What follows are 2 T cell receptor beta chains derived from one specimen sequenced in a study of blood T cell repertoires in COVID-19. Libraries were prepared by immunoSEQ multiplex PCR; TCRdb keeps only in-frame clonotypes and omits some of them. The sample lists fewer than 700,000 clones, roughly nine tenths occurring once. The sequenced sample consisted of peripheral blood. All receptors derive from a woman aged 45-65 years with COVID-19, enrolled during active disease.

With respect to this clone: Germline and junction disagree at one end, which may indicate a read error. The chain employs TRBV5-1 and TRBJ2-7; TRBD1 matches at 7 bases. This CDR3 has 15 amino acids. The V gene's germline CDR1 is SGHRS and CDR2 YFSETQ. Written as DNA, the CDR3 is TGCGCCAGCAGCCCACGACAGGGACCCTCCCACGAGCAGTACTTC. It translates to CASSPRQGPSHEQYF.

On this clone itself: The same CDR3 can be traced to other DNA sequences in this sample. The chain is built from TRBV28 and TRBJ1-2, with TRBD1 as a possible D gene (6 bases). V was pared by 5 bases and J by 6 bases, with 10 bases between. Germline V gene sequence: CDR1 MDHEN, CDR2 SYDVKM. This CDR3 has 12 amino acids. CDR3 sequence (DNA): TGTGCCAGCAGTCTCAACAGGGATGGCTACACCTTC. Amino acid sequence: CASSLNRDGYTF.